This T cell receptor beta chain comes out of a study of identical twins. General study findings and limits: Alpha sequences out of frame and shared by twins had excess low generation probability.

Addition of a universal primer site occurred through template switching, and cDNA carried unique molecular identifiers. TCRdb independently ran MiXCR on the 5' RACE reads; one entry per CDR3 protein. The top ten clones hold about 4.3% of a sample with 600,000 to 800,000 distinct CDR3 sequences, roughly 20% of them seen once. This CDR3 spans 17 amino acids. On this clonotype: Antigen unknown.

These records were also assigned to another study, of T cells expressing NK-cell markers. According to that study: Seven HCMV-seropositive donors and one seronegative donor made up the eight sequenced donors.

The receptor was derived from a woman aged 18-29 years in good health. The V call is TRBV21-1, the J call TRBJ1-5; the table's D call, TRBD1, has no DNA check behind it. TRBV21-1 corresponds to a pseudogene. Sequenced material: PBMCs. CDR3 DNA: TGTGCCAGCAGCGATACACTGACAGGGCCGGGCAATCAGCCCCAGCATTTT. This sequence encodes CASSDTLTGPGNQPQHF.